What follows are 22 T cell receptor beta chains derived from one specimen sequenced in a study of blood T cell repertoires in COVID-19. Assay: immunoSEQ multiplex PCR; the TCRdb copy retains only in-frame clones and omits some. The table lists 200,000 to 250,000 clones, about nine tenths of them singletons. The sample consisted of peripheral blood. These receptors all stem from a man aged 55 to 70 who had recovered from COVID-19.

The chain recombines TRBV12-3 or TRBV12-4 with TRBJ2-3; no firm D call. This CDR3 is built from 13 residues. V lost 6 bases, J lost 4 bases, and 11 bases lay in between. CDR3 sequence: CASRAAWADTQYF. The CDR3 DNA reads TGTGCCAGCAGGGCGGCCTGGGCAGATACGCAGTATTTT.

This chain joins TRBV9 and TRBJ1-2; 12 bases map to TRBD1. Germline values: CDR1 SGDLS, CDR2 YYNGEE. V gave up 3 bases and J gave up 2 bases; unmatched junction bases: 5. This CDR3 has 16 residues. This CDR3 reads CASSGGTGGWNYGYTF. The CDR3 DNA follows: TGTGCCAGCAGCGGCGGGACAGGGGGCTGGAACTATGGCTACACCTTC.

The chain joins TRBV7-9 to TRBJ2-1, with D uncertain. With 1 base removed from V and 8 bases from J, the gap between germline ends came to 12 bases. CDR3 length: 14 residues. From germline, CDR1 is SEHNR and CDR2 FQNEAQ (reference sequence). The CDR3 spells CASSLEMVAHEQFF. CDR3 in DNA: TGTGCCAGCAGCTTAGAGATGGTGGCCCATGAGCAGTTCTTC.

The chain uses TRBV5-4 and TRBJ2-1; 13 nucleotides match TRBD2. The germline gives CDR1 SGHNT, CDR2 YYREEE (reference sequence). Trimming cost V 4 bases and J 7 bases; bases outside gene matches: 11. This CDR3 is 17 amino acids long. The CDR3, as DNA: TGTGCCAGCAGCAGCACTAGCGGGGGGGCCTTGTGGAATGAGCAGTTCTTC. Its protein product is CASSSTSGGALWNEQFF.

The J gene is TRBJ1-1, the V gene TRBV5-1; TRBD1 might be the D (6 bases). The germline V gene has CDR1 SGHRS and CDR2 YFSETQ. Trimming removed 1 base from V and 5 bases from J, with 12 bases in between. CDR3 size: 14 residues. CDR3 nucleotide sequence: TGCGCCAGCAGCTTGAGGCTAGGGGGAACTGAAGCTTTCTTT. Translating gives CASSLRLGGTEAFF.

Here the CDR3 DNA reads TGCAGTGCTAGTCGTCCTAGCGTAGACAATGAGCAGTTCTTC. This translates into CSASRPSVDNEQFF. The rearrangement joins TRBV20-1 to TRBJ2-1, with TRBD2 as a possible D gene (6 bases). This CDR3 spans 14 amino acids. V lost 3 bases, J lost 5 bases, and 14 bases lay in between. CDR1 and CDR2 from the germline V gene are DFQATT and SNEGSKA (reference sequence).

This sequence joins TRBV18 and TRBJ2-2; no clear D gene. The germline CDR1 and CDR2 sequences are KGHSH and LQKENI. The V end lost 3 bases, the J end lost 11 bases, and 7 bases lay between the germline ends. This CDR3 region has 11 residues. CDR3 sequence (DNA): TGTGCCAGCTCACCCGATCTAGAGCTGTTTTTT. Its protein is CASSPDLELFF. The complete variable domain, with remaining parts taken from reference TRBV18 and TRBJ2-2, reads NAGVMQNPRHLVRRRGQEARLRCSPMKGHSHVYWYRQLPEEGLKFMVYLQKENIIDESGMPKERFSAEFPKEGPSILRIQQVVRGDSAAYFCASSPDLELFFGEGSRLTVL.

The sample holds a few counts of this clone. The CDR3 sequence is CATRGPVAYNEQFF. In nucleotides, the CDR3 is TGTGCCACCCGAGGTCCCGTGGCCTACAATGAGCAGTTCTTC. The chain recombines TRBV10-3 with TRBJ2-1; D call uncertain. The CDR3 spans 14 residues. The germline V gene has CDR1 ENHRY and CDR2 SYGVKD. V gave up 10 bases and J gave up 2 bases, with 15 bases separating them.

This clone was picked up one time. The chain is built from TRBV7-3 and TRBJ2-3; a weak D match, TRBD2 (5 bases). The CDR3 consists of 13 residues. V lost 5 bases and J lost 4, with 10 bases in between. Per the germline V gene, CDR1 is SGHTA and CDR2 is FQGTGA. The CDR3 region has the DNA TGTGCCAGCAGCGGGAGTTTCGCAGATACGCAGTATTTT. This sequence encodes CASSGSFADTQYF. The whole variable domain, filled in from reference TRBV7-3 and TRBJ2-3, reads GAGVSQTPSNKVTEKGKYVELRCDPISGHTALYWYRQSLGQGPEFLIYFQGTGAADDSGLPNDRFFAVRPEGSVSTLKIQRTERGDSAVYLCASSGSFADTQYFGPGTRLTVL.

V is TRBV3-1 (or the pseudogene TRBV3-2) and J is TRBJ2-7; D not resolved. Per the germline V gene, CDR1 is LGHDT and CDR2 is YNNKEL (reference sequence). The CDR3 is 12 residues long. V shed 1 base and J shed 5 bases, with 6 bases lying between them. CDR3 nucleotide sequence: TGTGCCAGCAGCCAAGTCGAGAACGAGCAGTACTTC. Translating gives CASSQVENEQYF.

CDR3 loop: CASTPRAGGAETQYF. CDR3 in DNA: TGTGCCAGTACTCCACGCGCGGGGGGAGCGGAGACCCAGTACTTC. The genes are TRBV19 and TRBJ2-5; 8 bases align to TRBD2. CDR1 LNHDA and CDR2 SQIVND come from the germline V gene (reference sequence). Losses at the gene ends were 7 bases for V and 5 bases for J; bases not matched to a gene: 12. CDR3 length: 15 residues.

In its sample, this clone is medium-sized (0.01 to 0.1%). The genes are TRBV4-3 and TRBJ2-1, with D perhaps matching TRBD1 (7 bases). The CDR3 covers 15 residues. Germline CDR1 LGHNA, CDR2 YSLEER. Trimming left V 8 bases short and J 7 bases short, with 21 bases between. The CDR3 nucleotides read TGCGCCAGCTCTCAGGGGGGAATAGCGGAAAATGAGCAGTTCTTC. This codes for CASSQGGIAENEQFF.

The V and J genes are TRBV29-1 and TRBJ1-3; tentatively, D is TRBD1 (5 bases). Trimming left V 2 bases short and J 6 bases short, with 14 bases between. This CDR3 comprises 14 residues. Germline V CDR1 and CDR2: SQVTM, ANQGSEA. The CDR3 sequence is CSVELGGRPNTIYF. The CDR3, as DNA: TGCAGCGTTGAATTGGGGGGTCGACCAAACACCATATATTTT.

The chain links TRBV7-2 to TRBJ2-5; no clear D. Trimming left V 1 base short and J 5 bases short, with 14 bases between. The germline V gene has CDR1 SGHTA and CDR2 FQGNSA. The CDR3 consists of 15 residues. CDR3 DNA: TGTGCCAGCAGCTTAGGAGTGGCGGCGGTGGAGACCCAGTACTTC. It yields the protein CASSLGVAAVETQYF.

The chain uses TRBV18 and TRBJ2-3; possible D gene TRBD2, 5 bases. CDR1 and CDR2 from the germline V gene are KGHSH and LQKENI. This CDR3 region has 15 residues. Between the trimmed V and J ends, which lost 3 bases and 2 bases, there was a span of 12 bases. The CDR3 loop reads CASSPGREATDTQYF. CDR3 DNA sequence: TGTGCCAGCTCACCGGGGAGAGAAGCCACAGATACGCAGTATTTT. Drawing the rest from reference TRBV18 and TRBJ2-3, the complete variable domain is NAGVMQNPRHLVRRRGQEARLRCSPMKGHSHVYWYRQLPEEGLKFMVYLQKENIIDESGMPKERFSAEFPKEGPSILRIQQVVRGDSAAYFCASSPGREATDTQYFGPGTRLTVL.

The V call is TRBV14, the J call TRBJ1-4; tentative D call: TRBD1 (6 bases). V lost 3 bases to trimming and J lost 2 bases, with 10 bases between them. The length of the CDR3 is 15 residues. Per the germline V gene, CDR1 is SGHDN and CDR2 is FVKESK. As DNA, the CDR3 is TGTGCCAGCAGCCATAGGACAGACACTAATGAAAAACTGTTTTTT. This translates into CASSHRTDTNEKLFF.

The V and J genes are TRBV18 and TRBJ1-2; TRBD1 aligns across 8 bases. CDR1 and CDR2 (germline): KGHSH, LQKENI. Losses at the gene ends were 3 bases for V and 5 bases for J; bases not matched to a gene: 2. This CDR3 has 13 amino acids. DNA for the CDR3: TGTGCCAGCTCACCCGGACAGGGATATGGCTACACCTTC. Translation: CASSPGQGYGYTF.

CDR3 sequence reads: CASSPETGRLNTIYF. CDR3 coding DNA: TGTGCCAGCAGTCCTGAGACAGGTCGATTGAACACCATATATTTT. The chain has TRBV27 and TRBJ1-3; a possible D gene is TRBD1 (6 bases). Trimming took 5 bases from V and 7 from J, leaving 18 bases between them. The length of the CDR3 is 15 residues. Germline V gene lookup returns CDR1 MNHEY and CDR2 SMNVEV (reference sequence).

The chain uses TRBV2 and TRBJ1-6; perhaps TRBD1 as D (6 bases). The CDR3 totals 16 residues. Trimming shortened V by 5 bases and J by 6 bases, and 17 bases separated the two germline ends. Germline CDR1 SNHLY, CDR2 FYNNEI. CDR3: CASSLARGALNSPLHF. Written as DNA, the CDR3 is TGTGCCAGCAGTCTAGCCCGGGGGGCGCTTAATTCACCCCTCCACTTT. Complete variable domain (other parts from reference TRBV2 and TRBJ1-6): EPEVTQTPSHQVTQMGQEVILRCVPISNHLYFYWYRQILGQKVEFLVSFYNNEISEKSEIFDDQFSVERPDGSNFTLKIRSTKLEDSAMYFCASSLARGALNSPLHFGNGTRLTVT.

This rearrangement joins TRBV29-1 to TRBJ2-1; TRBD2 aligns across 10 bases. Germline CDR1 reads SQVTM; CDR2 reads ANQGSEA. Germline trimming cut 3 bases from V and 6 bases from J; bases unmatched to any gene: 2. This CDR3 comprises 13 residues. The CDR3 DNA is TGCAGCGTTGATACTAGCGGGATCAATGAGCAGTTCTTC. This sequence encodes CSVDTSGINEQFF.

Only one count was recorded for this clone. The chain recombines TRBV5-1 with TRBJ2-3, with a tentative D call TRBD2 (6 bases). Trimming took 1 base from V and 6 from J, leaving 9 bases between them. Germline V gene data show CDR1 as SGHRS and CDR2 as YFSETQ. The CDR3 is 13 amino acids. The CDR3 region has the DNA TGCGCCAGCAGCTTGCTGGCGGGGGATACGCAGTATTTT. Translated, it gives CASSLLAGDTQYF.

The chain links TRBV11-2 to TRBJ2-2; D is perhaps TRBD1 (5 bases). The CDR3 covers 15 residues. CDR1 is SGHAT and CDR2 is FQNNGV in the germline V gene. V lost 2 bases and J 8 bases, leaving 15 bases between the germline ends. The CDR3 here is CASSLIQGAVGELFF. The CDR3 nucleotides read TGTGCCAGCAGCTTAATCCAGGGTGCCGTGGGGGAGCTGTTTTTT.